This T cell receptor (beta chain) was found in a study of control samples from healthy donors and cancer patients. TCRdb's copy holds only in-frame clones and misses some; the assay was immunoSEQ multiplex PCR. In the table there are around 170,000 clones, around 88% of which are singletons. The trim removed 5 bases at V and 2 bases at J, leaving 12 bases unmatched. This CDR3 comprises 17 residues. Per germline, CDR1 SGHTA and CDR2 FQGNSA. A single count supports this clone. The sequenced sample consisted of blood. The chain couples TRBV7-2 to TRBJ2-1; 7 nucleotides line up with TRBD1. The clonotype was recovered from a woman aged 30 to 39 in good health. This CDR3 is CASSPRSGQTTYNEQFF. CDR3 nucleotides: TGTGCCAGCAGCCCGAGGTCGGGACAGACGACCTACAATGAGCAGTTCTTC.